This record looks at one T cell receptor beta chain sequence and its context. The target antigen is unknown. The record originates from a study of T cell responses to AZD1222 COVID-19 vaccine. Findings and caveats of the study: Reports indicate that nearly half of spike-specific TCRs are directed at unmutated variant regions. Baseline seropositivity occurred in only six AZD1222 recipients. Females made up more of the donors, who were largely white British, and clonal diversity may have come out too low.

The V gene lost 7 bases and the J gene lost 9 bases, with 10 bases spanning the gap. The germline V gene has CDR1 MNHEY and CDR2 SMNVEV (reference sequence). This CDR3 contains 11 residues. Data came from immunoSEQ multiplex PCR; TCRdb stores just in-frame clones and leaves some out. The sample records roughly 110,000 clones, around 90% being singletons. The origin of this receptor is an adult in good health. The source was peripheral blood, collected on day 0 of AZD1222 vaccination. The J gene is TRBJ2-1, the V gene TRBV27; a weak D match, TRBD2 (6 bases). The chain's CDR3 is CASTRGVEQFF. CDR3 coding DNA: TGTGCCAGCACCCGCGGGGTTGAGCAGTTCTTC.